The clone carrying this T cell receptor (beta chain) occurred a few times. The antigen is not known. Alongside a J-beta primer mix, a sample-barcoded 5' primer served in a second PCR lasting 7 to 11 cycles. TCRdb called the 5' RACE reads again in MiXCR, with one record for every CDR3 protein. The sample consists of 790,000 or so distinct CDR3 sequences, around 50% of them appearing once. The record originates from a study of blood T cells in healthy people across ages. CDR3 length equals 15 residues. V was pared by 2 bases and J by 4 bases, with 11 bases between. Germline CDR1 and CDR2: LGHNA and YSLEER. Study-wide results and caveats: Samples with more naive T cells showed higher observed beta diversity. What prevented conclusive comparison of naive and antigen-experienced cells was that PBMCs were unsorted. As age increased, TCR beta diversity per million T cells fell in a roughly linear fashion.

This receptor was obtained from a man older than 75 in good health. The chain couples TRBV4-3 to TRBJ1-4, with unresolved D. The material sequenced was blood. Here the CDR3 reads CASSQTGVGNEKLFF. CDR3 bases: TGCGCCAGCAGCCAAACCGGGGTGGGTAATGAAAAACTGTTTTTT.